The 32 T cell receptor beta chains in this list originate from one sample, sequenced in a study of T cell changes during pregnancy in multiple sclerosis (dated by TCRdb to about 2019). Library creation used the immunoSEQ multiplex PCR assay. The table comes from immuneACCESS by way of TCRdb, which keeps in-frame sequences with V and J called. Part of the clones is missing from these tables; in studies checked, under half for an unresolved V gene and the rest for unknown reasons. This sample lists about 48,000 clones; 90% to 95% were detected once. The ten biggest clones cover approximately 0.49% of the sample. The specimen was CD4+ T cells from peripheral blood mononuclear cells, collected in the first trimester of pregnancy. The origin of the receptors is a female donor with multiple sclerosis, enrolled in a pregnancy study.

This chain joins TRBV25-1 and TRBJ1-6, with D possibly being TRBD1 (5 bases). This CDR3 has 13 amino acids. The germline V gene has CDR1 MGHDK and CDR2 SYGVNS. V lost 4 bases and J 7 bases, leaving 8 bases between the germline ends. The CDR3 bases are TGTGCCAGCAGTGGTCAGGGAAATTCACCCCTCCACTTT. It codes for CASSGQGNSPLHF.

This rearrangement joins TRBV6-5 to TRBJ1-2; 10 bases line up with TRBD1. J lost 1 base, V lost 6 bases, and 5 bases had no gene match. Germline CDR1 and CDR2: MNHEY and SVGAGI. This CDR3 is built from 15 residues. The CDR3 DNA is TGTGCCAGCAGGCAGGGACAGGGGATTAACTATGGCTACACCTTC. Protein product: CASRQGQGINYGYTF.

The V call is TRBV7-8, the J call TRBJ1-1; 8 bases match TRBD1. The CDR3 loop spans 14 amino acids. V dropped 5 bases and J dropped 5; count of bases not matched to a gene: 7. Germline V gene data show CDR1 as SGHVS and CDR2 as FQNEAQ. The CDR3 protein is CASSIRTGRTEAFF. The DNA for the CDR3 is TGTGCCAGCAGCATACGGACAGGGAGAACTGAAGCTTTCTTT.

This chain connects TRBV4-1 to TRBJ2-7; 9 positions match TRBD2. This CDR3 has 16 amino acids. Germline-derived CDR1 and CDR2 are MGHRA and YSYEKL. V was pared by 1 base and J by 2 bases, with 6 bases of the junction left unmatched. The CDR3 DNA sequence: TGCGCCAGCAGCCAAGGGGCGCTAGCGGGGACCTACGAGCAGTACTTC. It specifies CASSQGALAGTYEQYF.

There are a few counts of this clone. The chain recombines TRBV5-5 with TRBJ1-2; no definite D call. V lost 3 bases and J lost 4, with 7 bases in between. Germline CDR1 is SGHKS and CDR2 is YYEKEE (reference sequence). The CDR3 runs to 12 residues. CDR3 bases: TGTGCCAGCAGCTCGGGGTCCTATGGCTACACCTTC. This sequence encodes CASSSGSYGYTF.

The chain joins TRBV30 to TRBJ1-2, with a weak D call TRBD1 (6 bases). Germline V gene data show CDR1 as GTSNPN and CDR2 as SVGIG (reference sequence). V shed 5 bases and J shed 8 bases, with 12 bases lying between them. This CDR3 region has 11 residues. The CDR3 DNA follows: TGTGCCTGGGCGACAGGCCCCGGCTACACCTTC. Protein sequence: CAWATGPGYTF.

The J gene is TRBJ2-2, the V gene TRBV6-1; the D is unclear. CDR3 length: 14 residues. Per the germline V gene, CDR1 is MNHNS and CDR2 is SASEGT. Trimming removed 7 bases at V and 1 base at J, with 10 bases between. The CDR3 region is CASTRRGNTGELFF. The CDR3 nucleotides are TGTGCCAGCACACGGCGCGGGAACACCGGGGAGCTGTTTTTT.

The rearrangement links TRBV4-1 to TRBJ1-5, with D possibly matching TRBD1 (6 bases). Germline V gene data show CDR1 as MGHRA and CDR2 as YSYEKL. The V end was cut by 0 bases, the J end by 4 bases, with 10 bases between. This CDR3 region has 15 residues. DNA of the CDR3: TGCGCCAGCAGCCAAGATGGGACAACAAATCAGCCCCAGCATTTT. Translation: CASSQDGTTNQPQHF.

V usage is TRBV19 and J usage is TRBJ1-5; 11 nucleotides line up with TRBD1. This CDR3 contains 16 residues. The junction had 6 bases not matched to a gene; V was cut back by 4 bases and J by 4 bases. Germline CDR1 reads LNHDA; CDR2 reads SQIVND (reference sequence). The CDR3 reads CASSTGTGGRNQPQHF. CDR3 DNA: TGTGCCAGTAGTACCGGGACAGGGGGACGTAATCAGCCCCAGCATTTT.

The chain uses TRBV27 and TRBJ2-7; D is ambiguous. The germline V gene has CDR1 MNHEY and CDR2 SMNVEV (reference sequence). The length of the CDR3 is 13 residues. Trimming pared 0 bases from V and 3 bases from J, leaving 6 bases between. CDR3 amino acids: CASSLSRLYEQYF. Here the CDR3 DNA reads TGTGCCAGCAGTTTATCCAGACTCTACGAGCAGTACTTC.

V is TRBV6-1 and J is TRBJ1-1; D not certain. The germline V and J ends were trimmed by 8 bases and 3 bases, with 10 bases remaining between them. Germline V gene data show CDR1 as MNHNS and CDR2 as SASEGT. The CDR3 extends over 12 amino acids. The CDR3 nucleotides are TGTGCCAGCCTAGTGCGGTACACTGAAGCTTTCTTT. It codes for CASLVRYTEAFF.

CDR3 DNA sequence: TGTGCCAGCAGCTTAGCCTACAGGGGCCGCTCTGGGGCCAACGTCCTGACTTTC. It translates to CASSLAYRGRSGANVLTF. The rearrangement links TRBV7-6 to TRBJ2-6; the match to TRBD1 covers 7 bases. After removal of 0 bases from V and 0 bases from J, the junction contained 5 bases not matched to a gene. Looked up from germline, CDR1 is SGHVS and CDR2 is FNYEAQ. The CDR3 sequence is 18 residues long.

This clone has just one count. The CDR3 bases are TGTGCCAGCAGCTTGGCGGGGGGCGAGCGGTTGAAGGGCTACACCTTC. Encoded protein: CASSLAGGERLKGYTF. The chain links TRBV5-5 to TRBJ1-2, with D perhaps TRBD1 (6 bases). The CDR3 length is 16 residues. V lost 0 bases and J lost 8, with 20 bases in between. Looked up from germline, CDR1 is SGHKS and CDR2 is YYEKEE (reference sequence).

The genes are TRBV10-3 and TRBJ2-3; a weak D match, TRBD2 (5 bases). The CDR3 has 14 amino acids. Looked up from germline, CDR1 is ENHRY and CDR2 is SYGVKD. Trimming pared 3 bases from V and 3 bases from J, leaving 10 bases between. As DNA, the CDR3 is TGTGCCATCAGTGACCGGGGATGGACAGATACGCAGTATTTT. Translated: CAISDRGWTDTQYF.

The rearrangement links TRBV7-9 to TRBJ1-1; 9 bases agree with TRBD1. J lost 1 base, V lost 0 bases, and 3 bases had no gene match. CDR1 and CDR2 (germline): SEHNR, FQNEAQ (reference sequence). The length of the CDR3 is 16 residues. The CDR3 sequence: CASSLATGGPNTEAFF. The CDR3 DNA is TGTGCCAGCAGCTTAGCGACAGGGGGGCCGAACACTGAAGCTTTCTTT. Filled out from reference TRBV7-9 and TRBJ1-1, the complete variable domain reads DTGVSQNPRHKITKRGQNVTFRCDPISEHNRLYWYRQTLGQGPEFLTYFQNEAQLEKSRLLSDRFSAERPKGSFSTLEIQRTEQGDSAMYLCASSLATGGPNTEAFFGQGTRLTVV.

This clone appeared a single time. DNA of the CDR3: TGTGCCAGCAGCTTAAGGGCCCCGGGGGCAGATACGCAGTATTTT. Translating it yields CASSLRAPGADTQYF. This rearrangement joins TRBV7-9 to TRBJ2-3; D possibly corresponds to TRBD2 (6 bases). From germline, CDR1 is SEHNR and CDR2 FQNEAQ (reference sequence). CDR3 length: 15 residues. V lost 2 bases to trimming and J lost 4 bases, with 13 bases between them.

CDR3: CASRGLAGPYNEQFF. The CDR3 DNA follows: TGTGCCAGCAGAGGACTAGCGGGGCCTTACAATGAGCAGTTCTTC. The J gene is TRBJ2-1, the V gene TRBV2, with TRBD2 matching over 12 bases. CDR1 is SNHLY, CDR2 FYNNEI, per germline. The V and J ends lost 6 bases and 4 bases, in that order; junction bases with no gene match: 4. CDR3 length: 15 residues.

The CDR3 DNA is TGTGCCAGCAGTTTTACCCAGGGGGCCAAAAACATTCAGTACTTC. Translation: CASSFTQGAKNIQYF. The chain employs TRBV5-4 and TRBJ2-4; TRBD1 is a possible D gene (6 bases). The CDR3 sequence is 15 residues long. CDR1 SGHNT and CDR2 YYREEE come from the germline V gene (reference sequence). Trimming pared 5 bases from V and 1 base from J, leaving 13 bases between.

This chain links TRBV11-3 with TRBJ2-3; 8 bases are shared with TRBD2. The CDR3 covers 18 residues. The V gene's germline CDR1 is SGHNT and CDR2 YENEEA. V dropped 4 bases and J dropped 4; count of bases not matched to a gene: 16. CDR3 nucleotides: TGTGCCAGCAGCTCCAGGGTTGGTGAGCGGGGGAAATCAGATACGCAGTATTTT. It codes for CASSSRVGERGKSDTQYF.

This clone was counted only a few times. The rearrangement links TRBV7-3 to TRBJ1-2; 11 bases align to TRBD1. CDR1 SGHTA and CDR2 FQGTGA come from the germline V gene. Trimming took 8 bases from V and 8 from J; bases not matched to a gene: 16. This CDR3 has 16 amino acids. The CDR3 protein is CASGRTGGAGVFGYTF. Here the CDR3 DNA reads TGTGCCAGCGGCAGGACAGGGGGCGCCGGGGTCTTCGGCTACACCTTC.

The chain employs TRBV5-1 and TRBJ2-7, with TRBD2 identical over 9 bases. Germline values: CDR1 SGHRS, CDR2 YFSETQ. The CDR3 contains 14 residues. V gave up 3 bases and J gave up 4 bases; unmatched junction bases: 5. CDR3 nucleotides: TGCGCCAGCAGCTCCCGGACTAGCGAGTACGAGCAGTACTTC. It specifies CASSSRTSEYEQYF.

V and J are TRBV5-6 and TRBJ1-2; TRBD1 agrees at 8 bases. Germline V gene data show CDR1 as SGHDT and CDR2 as YYEEEE. The CDR3 covers 14 residues. With V trimmed by 4 bases and J by 6 bases, 8 bases remained unmatched. The CDR3 loop reads CASSRPDRVNGYTF. CDR3 nucleotide sequence: TGTGCCAGCAGCCGCCCGGACAGGGTGAATGGCTACACCTTC.

Comments on this clone: The junction does not match germline at one end; this may be a read error. This CDR3 is CASSPLAGVSYEQYF. The DNA for the CDR3 is TGTGCTAGCAGCCCCCTAGCGGGGGTCTCCTACGAGCAGTACTTC. The V gene is TRBV7-7, the J gene TRBJ2-7; 10 bases are shared with TRBD2. The CDR3 extends over 15 amino acids. Germline V CDR1 and CDR2: SSHAT, FNYEAQ (reference sequence).

This chain connects TRBV6-1 to TRBJ1-1, with 7 nucleotides matching TRBD1. Trimming took 5 bases from V and 0 from J; bases not matched to a gene: 6. CDR1 MNHNS and CDR2 SASEGT come from the germline V gene. There are 15 residues in the CDR3. The CDR3 sequence: CASSQLTGLNTEAFF. As DNA, the CDR3 is TGTGCCAGCAGTCAGTTGACAGGGCTGAACACTGAAGCTTTCTTT.

Here the CDR3 DNA reads TGTGCCAGCGCATCCATTGGCGGGGGGTCTTCCGGGGAGCTGTTTTTT. Encoded protein: CASASIGGGSSGELFF. The chain combines TRBV2 with TRBJ2-2; 8 bases fit TRBD2. CDR3 length equals 16 residues. With V trimmed by 8 bases and J by 6 bases, 14 bases remained unmatched. The germline gives CDR1 SNHLY, CDR2 FYNNEI.

V gene TRBV5-1 combines with J gene TRBJ2-1, with D possibly TRBD1 on 6 matching bases. The CDR3 sequence is 15 residues long. Trimming left V 3 bases short and J 2 bases short, with 12 bases between. Germline CDR1 is SGHRS and CDR2 is YFSETQ. As DNA, the CDR3 is TGCGCCAGCAGCTCCACCGGGACAACCTACAATGAGCAGTTCTTC. Its protein is CASSSTGTTYNEQFF. Together with reference TRBV5-1 and TRBJ2-1, the CDR3 gives the full variable domain: KAGVTQTPRYLIKTRGQQVTLSCSPISGHRSVSWYQQTPGQGLQFLFEYFSETQRNKGNFPGRFSGRQFSNSRSEMNVSTLELGDSALYLCASSSTGTTYNEQFFGPGTRLTVL.

This chain connects TRBV6-1 to TRBJ1-1; no clear D. Per germline, CDR1 MNHNS and CDR2 SASEGT. V was clipped by 10 bases and J by 5 bases, with 20 bases between them. The CDR3 spans 14 residues. CDR3 amino acids: CANHLSASQTEAFF. In DNA, the CDR3 is TGTGCCAACCATCTAAGCGCGTCCCAAACTGAAGCTTTCTTT.

The rearrangement links TRBV5-5 to TRBJ2-7; maybe TRBD1 (6 bases). CDR1 and CDR2 (germline): SGHKS, YYEKEE (reference sequence). This CDR3 spans 11 amino acids. The ends were cut back, 1 base at V and 10 bases at J, with 9 bases in the middle. CDR3 nucleotide sequence: TGTGCCAGCAGCTTGTACAGGGACCAGTACTTC. Translation: CASSLYRDQYF.

Note on this clone: The same CDR3 can be traced to other DNA sequences in this sample. J is TRBJ1-1 and V is TRBV30; no clear D. Looked up from germline, CDR1 is GTSNPN and CDR2 is SVGIG (reference sequence). The length of the CDR3 is 13 residues. V lost 0 bases, J lost 1 base, and 6 bases lay in between. DNA of the CDR3: TGTGCCTGGAGTGTGGGAGGGAACACTGAAGCTTTCTTT. Its translation is CAWSVGGNTEAFF.

Regarding this clone: Other DNA sequences in the sample encode the same CDR3. The chain employs TRBV7-2 and TRBJ1-5; D gene ambiguous. Looked up from germline, CDR1 is SGHTA and CDR2 is FQGNSA. V dropped 5 bases and J dropped 2 bases, with 7 bases sitting between them. The CDR3 spans 13 residues. The CDR3 sequence is CASSVRGNQPQHF. CDR3 bases: TGTGCCAGCAGCGTTCGGGGCAATCAGCCCCAGCATTTT.

This clone was observed a single time. This chain joins TRBV18 and TRBJ2-1; 10 nucleotides align to TRBD2. This CDR3 is 15 amino acids long. In germline, CDR1 is KGHSH, CDR2 LQKENI. The junction had 4 bases not matched to a gene; V was cut back by 3 bases and J by 5 bases. Here the CDR3 reads CASSPWTSGNNEQFF. The CDR3 region has the DNA TGTGCCAGCTCACCCTGGACTAGCGGCAACAATGAGCAGTTCTTC.

The chain recombines TRBV19 with TRBJ2-1; D is perhaps TRBD2 (7 bases). The CDR3 covers 17 residues. With 0 bases removed from V and 3 bases from J, the gap between germline ends came to 15 bases. From germline, CDR1 is LNHDA and CDR2 SQIVND (reference sequence). In nucleotides, the CDR3 is TGTGCCAGTAGTATAGATTCTAGGGGGGGGAGCTACAATGAGCAGTTCTTC. Translated, it gives CASSIDSRGGSYNEQFF.